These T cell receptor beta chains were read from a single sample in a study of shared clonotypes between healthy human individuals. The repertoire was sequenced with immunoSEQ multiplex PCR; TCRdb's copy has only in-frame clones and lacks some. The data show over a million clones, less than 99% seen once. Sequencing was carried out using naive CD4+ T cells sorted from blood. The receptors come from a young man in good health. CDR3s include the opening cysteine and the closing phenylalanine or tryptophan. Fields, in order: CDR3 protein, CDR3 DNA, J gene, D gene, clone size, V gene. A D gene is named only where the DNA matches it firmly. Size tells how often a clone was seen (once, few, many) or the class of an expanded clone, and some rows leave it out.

CDR3 protein: CASSLGQSLTYEQYF; CDR3 DNA: TGTGCCAGCAGCTTGGGACAATCCTTAACCTACGAGCAGTACTTC; J gene: TRBJ2-7; D gene: -; clone size: -; V gene: TRBV5-4
CDR3 protein: CASSSAQGKNTGELFF; CDR3 DNA: TGTGCCAGCTCATCAGCCCAGGGGAAGAACACCGGGGAGCTGTTTTTT; J gene: TRBJ2-2; D gene: -; clone size: once; V gene: TRBV18
CDR3 protein: CASLLTGANTGELFF; CDR3 DNA: TGTGCCAGCTTATTGACAGGGGCGAACACCGGGGAGCTGTTTTTT; J gene: TRBJ2-2; D gene: TRBD1; clone size: -; V gene: TRBV18
CDR3 protein: CASSLVLTYEQYF; CDR3 DNA: TGTGCCAGCAGCTTAGTGCTAACCTACGAGCAGTACTTC; J gene: TRBJ2-7; D gene: -; clone size: once; V gene: TRBV11-2
CDR3 protein: CASSPGGSLNQPQHF; CDR3 DNA: TGTGCCAGCAGTCCCGGGGGGAGTTTGAATCAGCCCCAGCATTTT; J gene: TRBJ1-5; D gene: -; clone size: once; V gene: TRBV28
CDR3 protein: CASSIDVAPPTDTQYF; CDR3 DNA: TGTGCCAGTAGTATAGACGTAGCCCCTCCTACAGATACGCAGTATTTT; J gene: TRBJ2-3; D gene: -; clone size: -; V gene: TRBV19
CDR3 protein: CASSYILNTEAFF; CDR3 DNA: TGTGCCAGCAGTTACATTTTGAACACTGAAGCTTTCTTT; J gene: TRBJ1-1; D gene: -; clone size: -; V gene: TRBV6-5
CDR3 protein: CAISDLIPQPQHF; CDR3 DNA: TGTGCCATCAGTGACTTAATTCCTCAGCCCCAGCATTTT; J gene: TRBJ1-5; D gene: -; clone size: once; V gene: TRBV10-3
CDR3 protein: CATSRVSQGPSKGYTF; CDR3 DNA: TGTGCCACCAGCAGAGTGAGTCAGGGCCCTTCTAAGGGCTACACCTTC; J gene: TRBJ1-2; D gene: -; clone size: -; V gene: TRBV15
CDR3 protein: CASSELQGGEKLFF; CDR3 DNA: TGTGCCAGCAGTGAACTCCAGGGTGGTGAAAAACTGTTTTTT; J gene: TRBJ1-4; D gene: -; clone size: -; V gene: TRBV2
CDR3 protein: CASSRKPPYEQYF; CDR3 DNA: TGTGCCAGCAGTCGAAAGCCCCCCTACGAGCAGTACTTC; J gene: TRBJ2-7; D gene: -; clone size: -; V gene: TRBV27
CDR3 protein: CSVYVGGEQYF; CDR3 DNA: TGCAGCGTTTATGTCGGGGGAGAGCAGTACTTC; J gene: TRBJ2-7; D gene: -; clone size: -; V gene: TRBV29-1